This is a list of T cell receptor beta chains from one sample in a study of CD8 T cell repertoires and HIV-1 epitope variants. For these receptors, no antigen is known. Clones were read by immunoSEQ multiplex PCR, and TCRdb kept only the in-frame ones, dropping some. The sample lists about 5,400 clones; 66% were seen once. Sequenced material: cultured CD8+ T cells derived from PBMCs. All receptors come from a male donor with HIV. Each CDR3 is given with its conserved first and last residue. Fields, in order: J gene, D gene, V gene, CDR3 protein. The D gene is left open where the match is weak.

>TRBJ2-2|-|TRBV4-3
CASSQDVGSTGELFF
>TRBJ1-1|TRBD1|TRBV5-1
CASSHRTGIEAFF